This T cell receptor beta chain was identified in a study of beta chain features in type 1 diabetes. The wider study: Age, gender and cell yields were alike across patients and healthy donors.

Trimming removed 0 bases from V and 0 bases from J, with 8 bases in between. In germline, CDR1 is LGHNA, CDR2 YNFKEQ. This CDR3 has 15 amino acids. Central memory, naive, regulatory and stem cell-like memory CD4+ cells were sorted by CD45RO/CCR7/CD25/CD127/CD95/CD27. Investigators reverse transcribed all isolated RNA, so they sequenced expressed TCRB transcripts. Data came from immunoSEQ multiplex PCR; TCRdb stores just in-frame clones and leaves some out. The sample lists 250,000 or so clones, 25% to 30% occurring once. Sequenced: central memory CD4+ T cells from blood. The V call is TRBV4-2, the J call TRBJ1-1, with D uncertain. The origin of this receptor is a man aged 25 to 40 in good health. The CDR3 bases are TGTGCCAGCAGCCAAGAGGCAAGCTTGAACACTGAAGCTTTCTTT. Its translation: CASSQEASLNTEAFF.